This note documents a single T cell receptor beta chain sequence. The antigen it binds to is not known. Qualities for individual bases were not recorded, and no much larger clone is one base off. V sheds 5 bases and J sheds 2 bases, leaving 16 bases between their ends. The CDR3 starts with the cysteine, ends with the phenylalanine, and has 15 residues. Solely the CDR3 DNA is kept, with 45 bases framed from the first base. CDR1 and CDR2, looked up from the germline V gene (reference sequence), are LNHNV and YYDKDF. These data come from a study of T-cell reconstitution after alpha-beta-depleted transplantation in children listed by TCRdb under 2016. With respect to the entire study: Using TCR repertoire profiling, the study followed T-cell immune reconstitution in a quantitative way in children after TCRalphabeta/CD19-depleted allogeneic hematopoietic cell transplantation.

Receptor libraries were prepared by PCR. Sequencer: Illumina HiSeq 2500. To normalize quantification of the TCRbeta repertoire, the TCR libraries were built with molecular barcoding that relied on unique molecular identifiers. Using fastp at Q25 and MiXCR, TCRdb reprocessed the public reads and kept productive beta chains. Records with the same CDR3 protein are collapsed into one entry carrying the most frequent genes and DNA. Across this sample there are roughly 500,000 distinct CDR3 sequences, with around 20% seen only once. Of the sample, roughly 3.3% falls within the top ten clones. The receptor comes from a human donor who donated a stem cell graft to a child with acute lymphoblastic leukemia. This chain joins TRBV15 to TRBJ2-7, and the D gene may be TRBD1, 5 bases matching. The source was PBMCs from the stem cell graft donor, collected from the stem cell graft. The CDR3 region has the sequence CATSPLVQGPYEQYF. The DNA sequence is given as TGTGCCACCAGCCCCTTGGTTCAGGGCCCCTACGAGCAGTACTTC.